A single sample is the source of the 4 T cell receptor beta chains below, sequenced in a study of cytomegalovirus exposure and HLA in healthy donors. PCR amplification relied on 60 Vbeta primers (plus 13 Jbeta primers). Clones were sequenced by immunoSEQ multiplex PCR, and TCRdb holds only the in-frame ones, with some missing. The sample records approximately 150,000 clones, 80% being singletons. Sequencing was performed on PBMCs. These receptors all stem from a man in his thirties or forties in good health and CMV-seronegative.

The chain joins TRBV30 to TRBJ2-2, with TRBD2 matching over 7 bases. CDR3 length equals 15 residues. The germline gives CDR1 GTSNPN, CDR2 SVGIG (reference sequence). Trimming at V came to 5 bases and at J to 0 bases, leaving 6 bases not matched to a gene. The CDR3 spells CAWAGDNANTGELFF. For the CDR3, the DNA is TGTGCCTGGGCGGGAGACAACGCGAACACCGGGGAGCTGTTTTTT.

The sample holds a few counts of this clone. The chain has TRBV30 and TRBJ2-7, with D maybe TRBD1 (6 bases). Trimming cost V 5 bases and J 4 bases, with 15 bases left between them. The CDR3 sequence is 13 residues long. Germline CDR1 and CDR2: GTSNPN and SVGIG (reference sequence). This CDR3 reads CAWSGTLLYEQYF. The CDR3 DNA reads as TGTGCCTGGTCCGGGACACTTCTTTACGAGCAGTACTTC.

V gene TRBV10-2 combines with J gene TRBJ2-5, with 7 nucleotides matching TRBD2. The end of the DNA aligns better with TRBJ2-7, so the J call may be wrong. CDR3 length: 14 residues. Germline V CDR1 and CDR2: WSHSY, SAAADI. The CDR3 bases are TGCGCCAGCAGTGGAGTGAGGACTAGAGACGAGCAGTACTTC. Protein: CASSGVRTRDEQYF.

The chain employs TRBV7-9 and TRBJ2-2, with 9 positions matching TRBD1. CDR1 SEHNR and CDR2 FQNEAQ come from the germline V gene (reference sequence). V was clipped by 7 bases and J by 9 bases; unmatched bases: 12. The CDR3 runs 15 residues. The CDR3 loop is CASTSQDRGLRELFF. CDR3 nucleotide sequence: TGTGCCAGCACCTCTCAGGACAGGGGATTAAGGGAGCTGTTTTTT.